This TCR beta chain was obtained from a study of T cell repertoires in cytomegalovirus infection. Whole-study context: In public TCR beta signatures, there were indications of both CMV infection and matching HLA type. Study-wide results and caveats: Within the response measured ex vivo, HLA-C-restricted CMV-specific TCR beta clonotypes were dominant. Carriers of CMV plus the relevant HLA were identified by cumulative public TCR beta family frequency.

Each CDR3 protein gets one entry after TCRdb re-called the reads with MiXCR. Among around 550,000 distinct CDR3 sequences listed, approximately 26% were seen once. From germline, CDR1 is SNHLY and CDR2 FYNNEI. There are 10 residues in the CDR3. Trimming stripped 8 bases from V and 6 bases from J, with 8 bases between. This clonotype was counted ten times or more. Its antigen is currently unknown. The sequence derives from a human donor in good health (CMV status not recorded). Some clones in this sample may be carry-over from other donors' samples. V usage is TRBV2 and J usage is TRBJ2-7; D remains unclear. The source material was PBMCs. The CDR3 region has the DNA TGTGCCAGCGGCCACTCCGAGCAGTACTTC. Its translation: CASGHSEQYF.